This record covers a single TCR beta chain. This specimen comes from a study of blood T cell repertoires in COVID-19. Background on the study: PBMCs, B-cell-depleted T cells, or T cells were the source of the cDNA or gDNA that made up the material.

The CDR3 is 14 amino acids. V lost 6 bases and J 0 bases, leaving 9 bases between the germline ends. CDR1 and CDR2 (germline): PRHDT, FYEKMQ (reference sequence). Profiling relied on immunoSEQ multiplex PCR, and the TCRdb table lists in-frame clones only, not all of them. Of 70,000 to 100,000 clones listed, approximately 88% are singletons. The receptor was derived from a woman aged 55-69 years with COVID-19, enrolled during active disease. Sequencing input: peripheral blood. This sequence joins TRBV13 and TRBJ1-3, with D perhaps matching TRBD1 (5 bases). The CDR3 coding sequence is TGTGCCAGCAGTTCAGGGTCCTCTGGAAACACCATATATTTT. Translated: CASSSGSSGNTIYF.